Below are 27 T cell receptor beta chains sequenced from a single sample in a study of STAT5B mutations in CD4+ large granular lymphocyte leukemia. Measured with immunoSEQ multiplex PCR; TCRdb has only the in-frame clones, and not every one. The profile shows under 40,000 clones, around 82% of them singletons. Sequenced sample: CD4+ T cells from blood buffy coats. All receptors come from a human donor in good health.

This clone has just one count. The V and J genes are TRBV2 and TRBJ1-1, with D maybe TRBD1 (5 bases). CDR3 length equals 11 residues. Germline V gene sequence: CDR1 SNHLY, CDR2 FYNNEI. V lost 7 bases and J lost 8, with 11 bases in between. CDR3: CASKSAGEAFF. DNA for the CDR3: TGTGCCAGCAAGTCGGCAGGGGAAGCTTTCTTT.

V is TRBV6-4 and J is TRBJ2-3, with 10 bases that match TRBD2. The germline V gene has CDR1 MRHNA and CDR2 SNTAGT. V dropped 4 bases and J dropped 2; count of bases not matched to a gene: 3. CDR3 size: 15 residues. DNA of the CDR3: TGTGCCAGCAGTGCTAGCGGGGGCTCCACAGATACGCAGTATTTT. This codes for CASSASGGSTDTQYF.

J is TRBJ1-3 and V is TRBV5-1; the D gene is possibly TRBD1 (6 bases). The germline gives CDR1 SGHRS, CDR2 YFSETQ. The CDR3 is made up of 15 amino acids. The ends were cut back, 4 bases at V and 0 bases at J, with 11 bases in the middle. CDR3 sequence: CASSRQEPSGNTIYF. For the CDR3, the DNA is TGCGCCAGCAGCCGACAGGAGCCCTCTGGAAACACCATATATTTT.

V is TRBV7-8 and J is TRBJ1-2; 8 positions match TRBD1. V was clipped by 1 base and J by 7 bases; unmatched bases: 8. CDR1 is SGHVS, CDR2 FQNEAQ, per germline. This CDR3 region has 15 residues. Written as DNA, the CDR3 is TGTGCCAGCAGCTTAGGAAAACAGGGGGAGGGTGGCTACACCTTC. Amino acid sequence: CASSLGKQGEGGYTF.

The chain is built from TRBV2 and TRBJ2-1; 9 nucleotides line up with TRBD2. In germline, CDR1 is SNHLY, CDR2 FYNNEI. The length of the CDR3 is 15 residues. The V and J ends lost 4 bases and 4 bases, in that order; junction bases with no gene match: 5. Here the CDR3 reads CASSVFAGGYNEQFF. Here the CDR3 DNA reads TGTGCCAGCAGTGTATTCGCGGGGGGGTACAATGAGCAGTTCTTC.

The CDR3 coding sequence is TGTGCCTGGAGTGTAGGAACGAAAGAGACCCAGTACTTC. Amino acids: CAWSVGTKETQYF. This chain uses TRBV30 with TRBJ2-5; D is unclear. V was shortened by 0 bases and J by 3 bases, with 8 bases between the two germline ends. Germline V gene lookup returns CDR1 GTSNPN and CDR2 SVGIG (reference sequence). The CDR3 runs 13 residues.

This rearrangement joins TRBV6-5 to TRBJ1-1; TRBD1 matches 10 bases. Germline V gene lookup returns CDR1 MNHEY and CDR2 SVGAGI. J gave up 7 bases and V 3 bases, and 5 bases lay outside the gene matches. The CDR3 is 14 residues long. The DNA for the CDR3 is TGTGCCAGCAGTTATTCGACAGGGGGCAGTGAAGCTTTCTTT. Amino acid sequence: CASSYSTGGSEAFF.

The CDR3 DNA reads TGTGCCAGCAGTTACGCCACAAATAATTCACCCCTCCACTTT. Amino acid sequence: CASSYATNNSPLHF. V gene TRBV6-6 combines with J gene TRBJ1-6; D not resolved. Germline V gene data show CDR1 as MNHNY and CDR2 as SVGAGI (reference sequence). The CDR3 runs 14 residues. The V and J ends lost 2 bases and 5 bases respectively, with 7 bases between them.

The V and J genes are TRBV19 and TRBJ2-5, with TRBD1 matching over 8 bases. Germline-derived CDR1 and CDR2 are LNHDA and SQIVND (reference sequence). The CDR3 is 14 residues long. The J segment lost 4 bases and the V segment lost 6 bases, leaving 7 bases of the junction unmatched. CDR3 amino acids: CASRPQGGSETQYF. The CDR3 DNA is TGTGCCAGTAGGCCACAGGGGGGATCAGAGACCCAGTACTTC.

The chain has TRBV19 and TRBJ2-3, with TRBD1 identical over 8 bases. Per the germline V gene, CDR1 is LNHDA and CDR2 is SQIVND (reference sequence). The CDR3 loop spans 18 amino acids. V shed 1 base, J shed 4 bases, and the junction held 13 bases outside the gene matches. The CDR3 DNA follows: TGTGCCAGTAGTATAGTCCAGGGGGCGCGAAGCCGGGCAGATACGCAGTATTTT. Translation: CASSIVQGARSRADTQYF.

V is TRBV9 and J is TRBJ2-3, with D unresolved. The V and J ends lost 3 bases and 0 bases respectively, with 11 bases between them. The CDR3 has 15 residues. Germline assignment: CDR1 SGDLS and CDR2 YYNGEE. The CDR3 spells CASSGLQPSTDTQYF. In nucleotides, the CDR3 is TGTGCCAGCAGCGGACTCCAGCCTAGCACAGATACGCAGTATTTT.

DNA of the CDR3: TGTGCCAGCAGCGTAGGGGGGACGGGGGGCTCCTACGAGCAGTACTTC. Translation gives CASSVGGTGGSYEQYF. The rearrangement links TRBV9 to TRBJ2-7; 7 bases align to TRBD2. Unmatched junction bases numbered 6, after V lost 0 bases and J lost 0 bases. The CDR3 spans 16 residues. Germline CDR1 and CDR2: SGDLS and YYNGEE.

The chain joins TRBV7-2 to TRBJ1-2; no firm D call. The V end was cut by 0 bases, the J end by 2 bases, with 13 bases between. In germline, CDR1 is SGHTA, CDR2 FQGNSA. This CDR3 comprises 16 residues. CDR3 nucleotides: TGTGCCAGCAGCTTAGCGCCCCTGGACGGGAACTATGGCTACACCTTC. This encodes CASSLAPLDGNYGYTF.

This rearrangement joins TRBV5-1 to TRBJ2-7; 9 nucleotides match TRBD2. V trimming: 2 bases; J trimming: 2 bases; junction bases outside the gene matches: 5. Germline assignment: CDR1 SGHRS and CDR2 YFSETQ. The CDR3 length is 15 residues. This CDR3 reads CASSLAGGSTYEQYF. The CDR3 DNA is TGCGCCAGCAGCTTAGCGGGAGGATCGACCTACGAGCAGTACTTC.

The chain joins TRBV7-2 to TRBJ1-4; 12 bases line up with TRBD1. The V gene end was trimmed by 5 bases and the J gene end by 7 bases; junction bases not matched to a gene: 11. Germline CDR1 SGHTA, CDR2 FQGNSA. The CDR3 has 17 residues. For the CDR3, the DNA is TGTGCCAGCAGCCCCCCGGGACAGGGGGCCAAAATTGAAAAACTGTTTTTT. Protein sequence: CASSPPGQGAKIEKLFF.

This sequence joins TRBV7-9 and TRBJ1-2; maybe TRBD1 (5 bases). With 2 bases removed from V and 1 base from J, the gap between germline ends came to 11 bases. CDR1 and CDR2 from the germline V gene are SEHNR and FQNEAQ (reference sequence). There are 15 residues in the CDR3. CDR3 protein: CASSLISRVNYGYTF. In DNA form, the CDR3 reads TGTGCCAGCAGCTTAATATCCAGGGTTAACTATGGCTACACCTTC.

The chain is built from TRBV5-1 and TRBJ2-7, with D maybe TRBD2 (5 bases). The V gene's germline CDR1 is SGHRS and CDR2 YFSETQ. V was trimmed by 0 bases and J by 6 bases, leaving 7 bases between them. The CDR3 length is 12 residues. In DNA form, the CDR3 reads TGCGCCAGCAGCTTGGCGGGGTTCGAGCAGTACTTC. Translated, it gives CASSLAGFEQYF.

V usage is TRBV7-2 and J usage is TRBJ2-2, with D uncertain. The germline gives CDR1 SGHTA, CDR2 FQGNSA. The germline V and J ends were trimmed by 3 bases and 5 bases, with 4 bases remaining between them. The CDR3 length is 12 residues. The CDR3 region is CASSFVTGELFF. In DNA, the CDR3 is TGTGCCAGCAGCTTCGTTACCGGGGAGCTGTTTTTT.

The chain carries TRBV28 and TRBJ1-5; D gene unclear. CDR3 size: 13 residues. The V end lost 2 bases, the J end lost 11 bases, and 13 bases lay between the germline ends. Germline values: CDR1 MDHEN, CDR2 SYDVKM. This CDR3 reads CASSLLKPWSQHF. Here the CDR3 DNA reads TGTGCCAGCAGTTTACTTAAGCCTTGGTCCCAGCATTTT.

The rearrangement uses TRBV14 and TRBJ1-4; D remains ambiguous. The germline V gene has CDR1 SGHDN and CDR2 FVKESK. The length of the CDR3 is 12 residues. Trimming removed 2 bases at V and 8 bases at J, with 6 bases between. The CDR3 spells CASSQTQEKLFF. The CDR3 DNA reads TGTGCCAGCAGCCAAACGCAGGAAAAACTGTTTTTT.

V and J are TRBV11-2 and TRBJ1-1; D perhaps matches TRBD1 (6 bases). The CDR3 is made up of 13 amino acids. V lost 5 bases and J 6 bases, leaving 13 bases between the germline ends. Germline CDR1 and CDR2: SGHAT and FQNNGV. The CDR3 nucleotides read TGTGCCAGCAGCCGAAACAGGGTCCCTGAAGCTTTCTTT. Translation: CASSRNRVPEAFF.

The V call is TRBV2, the J call TRBJ2-5; D not certain. Trimming pared 5 bases from V and 0 bases from J, leaving 7 bases between. Germline V gives CDR1 SNHLY, CDR2 FYNNEI. The CDR3 totals 13 residues. CDR3 DNA sequence: TGTGCCAGCAGTTTAAAGTACCAAGAGACCCAGTACTTC. Translated, it gives CASSLKYQETQYF. Looking up the rest from reference TRBV2 and TRBJ2-5 gives the full variable domain: EPEVTQTPSHQVTQMGQEVILRCVPISNHLYFYWYRQILGQKVEFLVSFYNNEISEKSEIFDDQFSVERPDGSNFTLKIRSTKLEDSAMYFCASSLKYQETQYFGPGTRLLVL.

The chain carries TRBV6-5 and TRBJ1-1; 9 bases are a match to TRBD1. CDR3 length equals 14 residues. Germline lookup yields CDR1 MNHEY and CDR2 SVGAGI. J gave up 5 bases and V 6 bases, and 7 bases lay outside the gene matches. The DNA of the CDR3 is TGTGCCAGCAGGATCGACAGGGGGGAGACTGAAGCTTTCTTT. It specifies CASRIDRGETEAFF.

The chain employs TRBV27 and TRBJ1-2; the D gene is possibly TRBD1 (5 bases). The CDR3 sequence is 12 residues long. Trimming took 6 bases from V and 4 from J, leaving 9 bases between them. Germline V CDR1 and CDR2: MNHEY, SMNVEV (reference sequence). CDR3 DNA sequence: TGTGCCAGCAGGGGACGTCTCTATGGCTACACCTTC. Its protein is CASRGRLYGYTF.

The chain couples TRBV5-1 to TRBJ2-1; 8 positions match TRBD2. The V gene end was trimmed by 2 bases and the J gene end by 1 base; junction bases not matched to a gene: 5. CDR3 length: 16 amino acids. The germline gives CDR1 SGHRS, CDR2 YFSETQ. The CDR3 is CASSFGGLASYNEQFF. As DNA, the CDR3 is TGCGCCAGCAGCTTTGGCGGACTAGCTTCCTACAATGAGCAGTTCTTC.

The J gene is TRBJ2-7, the V gene TRBV5-1, with D possibly being TRBD2 (5 bases). There are 13 residues in the CDR3. Trimming cost V 4 bases and J 4 bases, with 12 bases left between them. The germline V gene encodes CDR1 SGHRS and CDR2 YFSETQ. Here the CDR3 reads CASSPAEGYEQYF. The DNA of the CDR3 is TGCGCCAGCAGCCCGGCTGAGGGTTACGAGCAGTACTTC.

In DNA form, the CDR3 reads TGTGCCAGCAGTCGCCTCCTATGGGACAGGAGTAATCAGCCCCAGCATTTT. Translated: CASSRLLWDRSNQPQHF. The V gene is TRBV28, the J gene TRBJ1-5; 8 nucleotides match TRBD1. Germline loops: CDR1 MDHEN, CDR2 SYDVKM. The CDR3 contains 17 residues. The junction had 13 bases not matched to a gene; V was cut back by 5 bases and J by 4 bases.